The following is a TCR beta chain sequence with its context. The junction does not match germline at one end; this may be a read error. Investigators took 8.5 to 10 milliliters of peripheral blood from every donor. Isolated PBMCs totaled at least 7 million in each sample. This CDR3 comprises 14 residues. The germline gives CDR1 MDHEN, CDR2 SYDVKM. The source of the sample is a study of blood T cells in healthy people across ages. Overall study context: Capturing about one barcoded beta molecule per two T cells was achieved by template switching.

With a J-beta primer mix and a sample-barcoded 5' primer, a second PCR ran 7 to 11 cycles. TCRdb independently ran MiXCR on the 5' RACE reads; one entry per CDR3 protein. The sample lists some 1 million distinct CDR3 sequences, over 35% seen once, with 15% to 20% in the top ten. The TCR originated in a woman aged 60-75 years in good health. This chain connects TRBV28 to TRBJ2-5; D could derive from TRBD1 or TRBD2 (5 bases each). Sequencing was performed on blood. The CDR3 loop is CASSLPGSQQTQYF. As DNA, the CDR3 is TGTGCCAGCAGTTTGCCAGGGAGCCAACAGACCCAGTACTTC.